The rows below give T cell receptor beta chains drawn from one sample of a study of blood T cell repertoires in COVID-19. TCRdb's copy holds only in-frame clones and misses some; the assay was immunoSEQ multiplex PCR. The sample records a few hundred thousand clones, 85% to 90% being singletons. Material for sequencing was PBMCs or T cells enriched from blood (not recorded which). These receptors were taken from a young man who had recovered from COVID-19. Both conserved end residues are trimmed from each CDR3.

j_call,v_call,cdr3_aa
TRBJ2-5,TRBV5-4,ASSFGPGNQETQY
TRBJ2-7,TRBV28,ASNDRSSYEQY
TRBJ2-1,TRBV29-1,SAESGTTPAEQF
TRBJ1-2,TRBV6-5,ASSYGADNYGYT
TRBJ1-1,TRBV7-9,ASSSQGSNTEAF
TRBJ1-3,TRBV30,AWSVPGSNTIY
TRBJ1-2,TRBV18,ASSPGTGPFTINYGYT
TRBJ2-7,TRBV27,ATATGGSYEQY
TRBJ1-3,TRBV28,ASTRFSGNTIY
TRBJ1-3,TRBV7-9,ASSLGTGSGNTIY
TRBJ2-5,TRBV30,AWSAVQETQY
TRBJ2-5,TRBV18,ASSSGYPETQY
TRBJ2-3,TRBV7-9,ASSSGLALSDTQY
TRBJ2-1,TRBV7-6,ASSLAPGQINEQF
TRBJ2-6,TRBV4-1,ASSQDRETGSSGANVLT
TRBJ1-5,TRBV6-5,ASSYSRDTNQPQH
TRBJ1-1,TRBV7-8,ASSLALGHSTEAF